Listed below are T cell receptor beta chains from one sample, sequenced in a study of beta chain features in type 1 diabetes. TCRdb keeps only in-frame clones here, not all; method: immunoSEQ multiplex PCR. The sample comprises about 710,000 clones, around 15% of which are singletons, and approximately 0.043% rests with the top ten. The sequenced sample was naive CD4+ T cells from blood. Source of these receptors: a man aged 18 to 29 with type 1 diabetes. CDR3s include the opening cysteine and the closing phenylalanine or tryptophan. The D gene is left open where the match is weak. Size is stated for part of the rows, as once, few or many counts, or as a class when the clone is expanded.

few	NA	TRBV7-9	TRBJ2-5	TGTGCCAGCAGCTTAGCCGTCCCGGAGACCCAGTACTTC	CASSLAVPETQYF
NA	TRBD1	TRBV7-2	TRBJ2-2	TGTGCCAGCAGCTTGGCCTACAGGGGCGGGGAGCTGTTTTTT	CASSLAYRGGELFF
NA	NA	TRBV6-5	TRBJ1-5	TGTGCCAGCAGTTACTCGAAGACGAGCAATCAGCCCCAGCATTTT	CASSYSKTSNQPQHF
NA	TRBD2	TRBV9	TRBJ2-3	TGTGCCAGCAGCCCGGGGGGACCTAGGACAGATACGCAGTATTTT	CASSPGGPRTDTQYF
few	NA	TRBV13	TRBJ2-4	TGTGCCAGCAGCTCTACACACGTGGCCAAAAACATTCAGTACTTC	CASSSTHVAKNIQYF
few	TRBD2	TRBV25-1	TRBJ2-3	TGTGCCAGCAGTGACTCCAGCGGGAGGGATACGCAGTATTTT	CASSDSSGRDTQYF
NA	TRBD1	TRBV28	TRBJ2-7	TGTGCCAGCAGTTTACGGACAGGGAGAGGTCTGGGCTACGAGCAGTACTTC	CASSLRTGRGLGYEQYF
NA	NA	TRBV7-6	TRBJ2-1	TGTGCCAGCAGCCATGGAATAGGCAATGAGCAGTTCTTC	CASSHGIGNEQFF
NA	TRBD2	TRBV9	TRBJ2-1	TGTGCCAGCAGCGGCGGGCCAACTAGCGGGGGTTATTACAATGAGCAGTTCTTC	CASSGGPTSGGYYNEQFF
NA	NA	TRBV2	TRBJ1-1	TGTGCCAGCGCGGGAGGGGTGAACACTGAAGCTTTCTTT	CASAGGVNTEAFF
few	NA	TRBV28	TRBJ2-5	TGTGCCAGCAGTTTTTGGCGGGACCCGCGACCGGAGACCCAGTACTTC	CASSFWRDPRPETQYF
NA	NA	TRBV9	TRBJ1-1	TGTGCCAGCAGCGTAGGAGGGAGAACTGAAGCTTTCTTT	CASSVGGRTEAFF
few	NA	TRBV7-9	TRBJ1-4	TGTGCCAGCAGCCGACCCAGATCAACTAATGAAAAACTGTTTTTT	CASSRPRSTNEKLFF
few	NA	TRBV5-6	TRBJ1-4	TGTGCCAGCAGTCAAAGACCGGACGGCGGCCGAGAAAAACTGTTTTTT	CASSQRPDGGREKLFF
NA	NA	TRBV9	TRBJ2-3	TGTGCCAGCAGCCCTCACGAGTGGGCAGATACGCAGTATTTT	CASSPHEWADTQYF
NA	NA	TRBV27	TRBJ2-1	TGTGCCAGCAGTTTATTGTCAGACTCCTACAATGAGCAGTTCTTC	CASSLLSDSYNEQFF
NA	NA	TRBV7-9	TRBJ2-1	TGTGCCAGCAGCGACGACCGACAGAACTTATACAATGAGCAGTTCTTC	CASSDDRQNLYNEQFF
few	NA	TRBV2	TRBJ2-3	TGTGCCAGCAGTGAAAGCTCGTTCACAGATACGCAGTATTTT	CASSESSFTDTQYF
few	TRBD2	TRBV11-2	TRBJ2-1	TGTGCCAGCAGCTTACTCGCGCGGGGGGCCGCTTTGGGTGAGCAGTTCTTC	CASSLLARGAALGEQFF
NA	NA	TRBV2	TRBJ2-1	TGTGCCAGCACGATAACTAGTTACAATGAGCAGTTCTTC	CASTITSYNEQFF
few	TRBD1	TRBV5-1	TRBJ2-7	TGCGCCAGCAGCTTGGACAGGGGCGGGTACGAGCAGTACTTC	CASSLDRGGYEQYF
NA	TRBD1	TRBV27	TRBJ2-5	TGTGCCAGCACTTTACGCCCGGGACAGGGGGCGACGGAGACCCAGTACTTC	CASTLRPGQGATETQYF
NA	NA	TRBV5-1	TRBJ2-3	TGCGCCAGCAGCTTGAGGGGAGGCCGACTTGGGGATACGCAGTATTTT	CASSLRGGRLGDTQYF
NA	TRBD1	TRBV5-1	TRBJ2-7	TGCGCCAGCAGCTCAACACCGGGACAGGGGTACGAGCAGTACTTC	CASSSTPGQGYEQYF
few	TRBD2	TRBV7-2	TRBJ2-5	TGTGCCAGCAGCCCGATCATAGCGGGAGCGAGTGAGACCCAGTACTTC	CASSPIIAGASETQYF
NA	NA	TRBV30	TRBJ2-1	TGTGCCTGGAGGTCGGACTCCTACAATGAGCAGTTCTTC	CAWRSDSYNEQFF
NA	NA	TRBV14	TRBJ2-7	TGTGCCAGCAGCCAAGAAATAACGGTACTCACCCCGGGCAAGCAGTACTTC	CASSQEITVLTPGKQYF
NA	NA	TRBV28	TRBJ2-7	TGTGCCAGCGCCTCCCACTACGAGCAGTACTTC	CASASHYEQYF
few	TRBD1	TRBV7-9	TRBJ1-5	TGTGCCAGCAGCTTAATAGGGGGCGCGGGTCAGCCCCAGCATTTT	CASSLIGGAGQPQHF
NA	TRBD1	TRBV30	TRBJ1-1	TGTGCCTGGAGTGGGCAGGGGGCGGGCACTGAAGCTTTCTTT	CAWSGQGAGTEAFF
few	NA	TRBV5-8	TRBJ2-5	TGTGCCAGTCGTTTGAGGACAAGCGAAGAGACCCAGTACTTC	CASRLRTSEETQYF
few	NA	TRBV9	TRBJ2-2	TGTGCCAGCTCGGGCAGAGGTGAAGCGAACACCGGGGAGCTGTTTTTT	CASSGRGEANTGELFF
NA	TRBD1	TRBV5-1	TRBJ1-2	TGCGCCAGCAGCTCCCGGGACAGGGCCTCCGGCTACACCTTC	CASSSRDRASGYTF
few	NA	TRBV2	TRBJ1-5	TGTGCCAGCAGTGTCCAGGGGAAAGATAATCAGCCCCAGCATTTT	CASSVQGKDNQPQHF
NA	NA	TRBV28	TRBJ2-5	TGTGCCAGCAGTTTACTGGGGAGGGAGACCCAGTACTTC	CASSLLGRETQYF
NA	NA	TRBV4-2	TRBJ1-3	TGTGCCAGCAGCCAAGAATGGGACTCTGGAAACACCATATATTTT	CASSQEWDSGNTIYF
NA	NA	TRBV20-1	TRBJ2-3	TGCAGTGCCGGCGGTCAGGGGTCGCAGTATTTT	CSAGGQGSQYF
NA	TRBD1	TRBV5-1	TRBJ1-1	TGCGCCAGCAGCCCGGGACAGACAAACACTGAAGCTTTCTTT	CASSPGQTNTEAFF
NA	NA	TRBV2	TRBJ2-7	TGTGCCAGCAGTGACAGCTACTACGAGCAGTACTTC	CASSDSYYEQYF
few	TRBD1	TRBV27	TRBJ1-2	TGTGCCAGCAGTCCCGGGACAGGTCGGGACCTTGGGGGCTACACCTTC	CASSPGTGRDLGGYTF
NA	NA	TRBV28	TRBJ2-3	TGTGCCAGCAGTTCGGACAGCACAGATACGCAGTATTTT	CASSSDSTDTQYF
NA	NA	TRBV28	TRBJ1-1	TGTGCCAGCAGTTTTTATCCAGGGCCGAACACTGAAGCTTTCTTT	CASSFYPGPNTEAFF
NA	TRBD2	TRBV29-1	TRBJ2-3	TGCAGCGTTGAAGAAACTAGCGCCGGCACAGATACGCAGTATTTT	CSVEETSAGTDTQYF
NA	NA	TRBV5-1	TRBJ2-5	TGCGCCAGCAGCTTGGAAGGGAGCGAAGAGACCCAGTACTTC	CASSLEGSEETQYF
few	TRBD1	TRBV18	TRBJ2-7	TGTGCCAGTTCCGGGACAGGGGAGGGTACAAGGAGCTCCTACGAGCAGTACTTC	CASSGTGEGTRSSYEQYF
NA	NA	TRBV15	TRBJ2-6	TGTGCCACCATCCAACAGGGTGCCGGGGCCAACGTCCTGACTTTC	CATIQQGAGANVLTF
few	TRBD1	TRBV2	TRBJ2-7	TGTGCCAGCAGGACACCGGGACAGGGCGCCTACGAGCAGTACTTC	CASRTPGQGAYEQYF
NA	NA	TRBV30	TRBJ1-1	TGTGCCTGGATTCCCAGGGTGAACACTGAAGCTTTCTTT	CAWIPRVNTEAFF
NA	NA	TRBV28	TRBJ2-3	TGTGCCAGCAGCATTAGCGGCAACCCTACAGATACGCAGTATTTT	CASSISGNPTDTQYF
NA	TRBD1	TRBV2	TRBJ2-3	TGTGCCAGCAGGGCTCGGGACAGGGGTTTCCCAGATACGCAGTATTTT	CASRARDRGFPDTQYF
NA	NA	TRBV9	TRBJ1-2	TGTGCCAGCAGCGTCCGGGGGGACCTGAATAACTATGGCTACACCTTC	CASSVRGDLNNYGYTF
NA	NA	TRBV18	TRBJ1-3	TGTGCCAGCTCACCCGTGGCCTCTGGAAACACCATATATTTT	CASSPVASGNTIYF